Listed below are T cell receptor beta chains from one sample, sequenced in a study of blood T cells in healthy people across ages. In TCRdb, the 5' RACE reads were re-called with MiXCR into one record per CDR3 protein. Of 500,000 to 550,000 distinct CDR3 sequences in the sample, 20% to 30% were seen once. These data also formed part of another study, on T cells of mothers and their children.

The specimen was blood. These receptors all stem from a boy under 18 in good health. CDR3s include the opening cysteine and the closing phenylalanine or tryptophan. The order of the fields is clone size, V gene, D gene, J gene, CDR3 DNA, CDR3 protein. A D gene is named only where the DNA matches it firmly. The size entry is marked missing in some rows and otherwise reads once, few, many or a size class.

abundance: -; v_gene: TRBV7-2; d_gene: -; j_gene: TRBJ2-7; CDR3nt: TGTGCCAGCAGCTTAGAGAGGTTGGTGCAGTACTTC; CDR3aa: CASSLERLVQYF
abundance: few; v_gene: TRBV7-2; d_gene: -; j_gene: TRBJ1-1; CDR3nt: TGTGCCAGCAGCGACCAGACAGGTTCCCACACTGAAGCTTTCTTT; CDR3aa: CASSDQTGSHTEAFF
abundance: -; v_gene: TRBV2; d_gene: TRBD1; j_gene: TRBJ2-7; CDR3nt: TGTGCCAGCAGGTCGGGACAGGGCTCCTACGAGCAGTACTTC; CDR3aa: CASRSGQGSYEQYF
abundance: few; v_gene: TRBV20-1; d_gene: -; j_gene: TRBJ2-1; CDR3nt: TGCAGTGCTGCTTGGGGTCACAACGAGCAGTTCTTC; CDR3aa: CSAAWGHNEQFF
abundance: few; v_gene: TRBV12-3/TRBV12-4; d_gene: -; j_gene: TRBJ2-5; CDR3nt: TGTGCCAGCAGTTTTGGCCTAGCAGAGACCCAGTACTTC; CDR3aa: CASSFGLAETQYF
abundance: few; v_gene: TRBV3-1; d_gene: -; j_gene: TRBJ2-5; CDR3nt: TGTGCCAGCAGCCAAAGTTCCGCGGAGACCCAGTACTTC; CDR3aa: CASSQSSAETQYF
abundance: few; v_gene: TRBV28; d_gene: TRBD1; j_gene: TRBJ2-3; CDR3nt: TGTGCCAGCACCCCGGGACAGGGATCAGATACGCAGTATTTT; CDR3aa: CASTPGQGSDTQYF
abundance: few; v_gene: TRBV27; d_gene: TRBD1; j_gene: TRBJ1-2; CDR3nt: TGTGCCAGCAGTCCGGGACAGGAGCGCTATGGCTACACCTTC; CDR3aa: CASSPGQERYGYTF
abundance: -; v_gene: TRBV4-3; d_gene: TRBD2; j_gene: TRBJ2-1; CDR3nt: TGCGCCAGCAGCCAAAGAAGGACTAGCGACTACAATGAGCAGTTCTTC; CDR3aa: CASSQRRTSDYNEQFF
abundance: -; v_gene: TRBV28; d_gene: TRBD1; j_gene: TRBJ1-4; CDR3nt: TGTGCCAGCAGGATGACAGGGGGGGCTAATGAAAAACTGTTTTTT; CDR3aa: CASRMTGGANEKLFF
abundance: -; v_gene: TRBV6-4; d_gene: -; j_gene: TRBJ1-2; CDR3nt: TGTGCCAGCAGCCCTAACTCTGGCCTCTATGGCTACACCTTC; CDR3aa: CASSPNSGLYGYTF
abundance: few; v_gene: TRBV6-5; d_gene: TRBD2; j_gene: TRBJ2-2; CDR3nt: TGTGCCAGCAGTTATGCGGGGGGGCGCACCGGGGAGCTGTTTTTT; CDR3aa: CASSYAGGRTGELFF
abundance: -; v_gene: TRBV12-3/TRBV12-4; d_gene: -; j_gene: TRBJ1-4; CDR3nt: TGTGCCAGCAGTTTCCGTGGGACCCAGCTTGAAAAACTGTTTTTT; CDR3aa: CASSFRGTQLEKLFF
abundance: -; v_gene: TRBV6-1; d_gene: -; j_gene: TRBJ2-7; CDR3nt: TGTGCCAGCAGTGAATGGCAGACCGAGCAGTACTTC; CDR3aa: CASSEWQTEQYF
abundance: many; v_gene: TRBV29-1; d_gene: TRBD2; j_gene: TRBJ2-1; CDR3nt: TGCAGCGTTCAGGGACTAACCGACAATGAGCAGTTCTTC; CDR3aa: CSVQGLTDNEQFF
abundance: -; v_gene: TRBV7-2; d_gene: -; j_gene: TRBJ2-1; CDR3nt: TGTGCCAGCAGCTTAGGAACCGATGAGCAGTTCTTC; CDR3aa: CASSLGTDEQFF
abundance: -; v_gene: TRBV28; d_gene: -; j_gene: TRBJ2-5; CDR3nt: TGTGCCAGCAGTTTTGCTCATTCAGAGACCCAGTACTTC; CDR3aa: CASSFAHSETQYF
abundance: once; v_gene: TRBV4-3; d_gene: -; j_gene: TRBJ2-4; CDR3nt: TGCGCCAGCAGCCAAGGCCGTGCAGCCAAAAACATTCAGTACTTC; CDR3aa: CASSQGRAAKNIQYF
abundance: few; v_gene: TRBV7-2; d_gene: -; j_gene: TRBJ2-7; CDR3nt: TGTGCCAGCAGCTTCCGCAGGGTCGACGAGCAGTACTTC; CDR3aa: CASSFRRVDEQYF
abundance: -; v_gene: TRBV12-3/TRBV12-4; d_gene: TRBD2; j_gene: TRBJ2-7; CDR3nt: TGTGCCAGCAAAAGCACTAGCGGTCCCTCCTACGAGCAGTACTTC; CDR3aa: CASKSTSGPSYEQYF